These 25 T cell receptor beta chains share one sample of origin, sequenced in a study of beta chain features in type 1 diabetes. All of the isolated RNA was reverse transcribed, so expressed TCRB transcripts were sequenced. Sequencing was performed with immunoSEQ multiplex PCR; in TCRdb, only in-frame clones are kept and a portion is missing. The sample contains 400,000 to 500,000 clones, approximately 14% of which appear only once. Specimen: naive CD4+ T cells from blood. The source of these receptors is a young man in good health.

CDR3 nucleotide sequence: TGTGCCAGCAGCTTAGAACTAGCGGGGGGGATCAGGAATACGCAGTATTTT. It is translated as CASSLELAGGIRNTQYF. V usage is TRBV7-2 and J usage is TRBJ2-3; TRBD2 agrees at 13 bases. Germline CDR1 and CDR2: SGHTA and FQGNSA. This CDR3 is built from 17 residues. The ends lost 1 base at V and 7 bases at J; junction bases unmatched: 8.

This clone appeared a few times. This rearrangement joins TRBV7-2 to TRBJ2-3, with TRBD2 as a possible D gene (5 bases). CDR3 length equals 16 residues. The germline CDR1 and CDR2 sequences are SGHTA and FQGNSA. Trimming left V 7 bases short and J 0 bases short, with 17 bases between. The CDR3 is CASTPPGRGSTDTQYF. CDR3 nucleotide sequence: TGTGCCAGCACTCCCCCCGGACGGGGAAGCACAGATACGCAGTATTTT.

V usage is TRBV7-2 and J usage is TRBJ2-7; D may match TRBD1 or TRBD2 (5 bases each). V lost 5 bases and J 6 bases, leaving 17 bases between the germline ends. Germline CDR1 reads SGHTA; CDR2 reads FQGNSA. This CDR3 is built from 14 residues. For the CDR3, the DNA is TGTGCCAGCAGCCTCGCTGGGGGTCTGAGCGAGCAGTACTTC. Protein sequence: CASSLAGGLSEQYF.

The rearrangement links TRBV7-6 to TRBJ2-7; unclear D gene. CDR1 and CDR2 from the germline V gene are SGHVS and FNYEAQ. The CDR3 has 13 residues. With 1 base removed from V and 4 bases from J, the gap between germline ends came to 8 bases. The CDR3: CASSLGVMYEQYV. In DNA form, the CDR3 reads TGTGCCAGCAGCTTAGGCGTAATGTACGAGCAGTACGTC.

The chain couples TRBV7-2 to TRBJ2-1; 9 bases match TRBD1. CDR1 SGHTA and CDR2 FQGNSA come from the germline V gene. V lost 5 bases and J lost 4; bases outside the gene matches: 12. This CDR3 spans 17 amino acids. As DNA, the CDR3 is TGTGCCAGCAGCGTACGGACAGGGGCCCTACTATACAATGAGCAGTTCTTC. Translating it yields CASSVRTGALLYNEQFF.

The chain employs TRBV7-3 and TRBJ2-3, with 7 bases aligning to TRBD2. V shed 5 bases and J 2 bases; nucleotides not matched to a gene: 10. The CDR3 is made up of 16 amino acids. Germline V gene data show CDR1 as SGHTA and CDR2 as FQGTGA. The chain's CDR3 is CASSPTGAGATDTQYF. For the CDR3, the DNA is TGTGCCAGCAGCCCAACGGGCGCGGGAGCCACAGATACGCAGTATTTT.

The chain joins TRBV25-1 to TRBJ2-3, with D perhaps TRBD1 (5 bases). Germline CDR1 and CDR2: MGHDK and SYGVNS. Between the trimmed V and J ends, which lost 1 base and 1 base, there was a span of 9 bases. The CDR3 has 15 amino acids. CDR3 in amino acids: CASSEWVGRTDTQYF. The CDR3 nucleotides read TGTGCCAGCAGTGAATGGGTGGGGCGCACAGATACGCAGTATTTT.

The genes are TRBV15 and TRBJ2-2, with TRBD1 matching 8 bases. CDR1 and CDR2 (germline): LNHNV, YYDKDF (reference sequence). The CDR3 sequence is 16 residues long. The J segment lost 3 bases and the V segment lost 2 bases, leaving 5 bases of the junction unmatched. CDR3 DNA: TGTGCCACCAGCAGATCGCAGGGGGCGTACACCGGGGAGCTGTTTTTT. Translating gives CATSRSQGAYTGELFF.

A few counts support this clone. V gene TRBV23-1 combines with J gene TRBJ2-7; possible D gene TRBD2, 6 bases. TRBV23-1 is an open reading frame whose function is uncertain. V was clipped by 3 bases and J by 3 bases, with 21 bases between them. This CDR3 is built from 17 residues. CDR3 residues: CASSQESSQRAFYEQYF. CDR3 bases: TGCGCCAGCAGTCAGGAGTCGTCGCAGCGGGCCTTCTACGAGCAGTACTTC.

This clone occurred once. V is TRBV12-5 and J is TRBJ2-5, with 7 bases identical to TRBD2. V lost 7 bases and J lost 4; bases outside the gene matches: 12. CDR1 and CDR2 from the germline V gene are LGHNT and FRNRAP. The CDR3 spans 15 residues. In nucleotides, the CDR3 is TGTGCTAGTGACCGCGGGAGAGGCGTAGGAGAGACCCAGTACTTC. Its protein is CASDRGRGVGETQYF.

V is TRBV7-9 and J is TRBJ2-4; D perhaps matches TRBD2 (5 bases). CDR1 SEHNR and CDR2 FQNEAQ come from the germline V gene (reference sequence). The CDR3 loop spans 13 amino acids. V shed 0 bases and J shed 8 bases, with 8 bases lying between them. CDR3 sequence reads: CASSLAGADIQYF. As DNA, the CDR3 is TGTGCCAGCAGCTTAGCGGGAGCGGACATTCAGTACTTC.

This chain connects TRBV7-2 to TRBJ2-5; D call uncertain. The CDR3 length is 13 residues. CDR1 is SGHTA and CDR2 is FQGNSA in the germline V gene. Between the trimmed V and J ends, which lost 1 base and 5 bases, there was a span of 8 bases. The CDR3 sequence: CASSLGVSETQYF. The DNA of the CDR3 is TGTGCCAGCAGCTTAGGAGTTTCGGAGACCCAGTACTTC.

This chain links TRBV9 with TRBJ2-5, with a tentative D call TRBD2 (6 bases). V shed 2 bases and J shed 3 bases, with 11 bases lying between them. The CDR3 consists of 14 residues. Germline V CDR1 and CDR2: SGDLS, YYNGEE. The CDR3 sequence is CASSVLPSEETQYF. The CDR3, as DNA: TGTGCCAGCAGCGTCCTTCCTAGCGAAGAGACCCAGTACTTC.

The chain recombines TRBV7-9 with TRBJ2-2; D perhaps matches TRBD2 (5 bases). Germline V gene sequence: CDR1 SEHNR, CDR2 FQNEAQ (reference sequence). This CDR3 is 16 amino acids long. The V gene lost 5 bases and the J gene lost 2 bases, with 15 bases spanning the gap. Here the CDR3 reads CASSPGPGTNTGELFF. DNA of the CDR3: TGTGCCAGCAGCCCCGGGCCGGGAACCAACACCGGGGAGCTGTTTTTT.

This clone occurred a few times. The chain recombines TRBV5-1 with TRBJ2-2, with unresolved D. The V gene lost 2 bases and the J gene lost 7 bases, with 9 bases spanning the gap. Germline values: CDR1 SGHRS, CDR2 YFSETQ. The CDR3 runs 13 residues. CDR3 sequence reads: CASSFARDGELFF. The CDR3 nucleotides read TGCGCCAGCAGCTTCGCGCGTGACGGGGAGCTGTTTTTT.

This clone was seen a handful of times. The chain combines TRBV29-1 with TRBJ2-1, with D unclear. V lost 4 bases to trimming and J lost 5 bases, with 9 bases between them. The CDR3 length is 12 residues. The germline gives CDR1 SQVTM, CDR2 ANQGSEA. In DNA form, the CDR3 reads TGCAGCGTTGTTTACCTTGACAATGAGCAGTTCTTC. Its translation: CSVVYLDNEQFF.

This clone was counted a few times. The V gene is TRBV14, the J gene TRBJ1-2, with D perhaps TRBD1 (5 bases). Germline assignment: CDR1 SGHDN and CDR2 FVKESK. This CDR3 comprises 15 residues. The V gene lost 4 bases and the J gene lost 5 bases, with 17 bases spanning the gap. The chain's CDR3 is CASSPPPGLLYGYTF. CDR3 DNA: TGTGCCAGCAGCCCCCCTCCGGGACTTCTATATGGCTACACCTTC. Complete variable domain (other parts from reference TRBV14 and TRBJ1-2): EAGVTQFPSHSVIEKGQTVTLRCDPISGHDNLYWYRRVMGKEIKFLLHFVKESKQDESGMPNNRFLAERTGGTYSTLKVQPAELEDSGVYFCASSPPPGLLYGYTFGSGTRLTVV.

This chain links TRBV5-4 with TRBJ1-6, with D unclear. Germline V CDR1 and CDR2: SGHNT, YYREEE (reference sequence). The CDR3 extends over 15 amino acids. The V end lost 0 bases, the J end lost 4 bases, and 8 bases lay between the germline ends. The CDR3 DNA reads as TGTGCCAGCAGCTTGGGCGGGAGTTATAATTCACCCCTCCACTTT. Its translation is CASSLGGSYNSPLHF.

This clone was found a few times. The J gene is TRBJ1-3, the V gene TRBV29-1; D ambiguous. Trimming pared 4 bases from V and 0 bases from J, leaving 10 bases between. This CDR3 is 14 amino acids long. Germline V lookup: CDR1 SQVTM, CDR2 ANQGSEA. CDR3 coding DNA: TGCAGCGTTGCCCAGCACTCCTCTGGAAACACCATATATTTT. It codes for CSVAQHSSGNTIYF.

This clone was recorded a few times. The J gene is TRBJ2-6, the V gene TRBV7-8; D ambiguous. CDR1 SGHVS and CDR2 FQNEAQ come from the germline V gene. The CDR3 is made up of 15 amino acids. V lost 4 bases to trimming and J lost 0 bases, with 7 bases between them. The DNA of the CDR3 is TGTGCCAGCAGCTCGGACCTCTCTGGGGCCAACGTCCTGACTTTC. It is translated as CASSSDLSGANVLTF.

This clone came up many times. The chain has TRBV13 and TRBJ2-4, with 7 nucleotides matching TRBD2. V trimming: 5 bases; J trimming: 8 bases; junction bases outside the gene matches: 9. Germline CDR1 is PRHDT and CDR2 is FYEKMQ (reference sequence). The CDR3 length is 14 residues. In DNA, the CDR3 is TGTGCCAGCAGCCGGGACTACGAGGAGCACATTCAGTACTTC. Protein sequence: CASSRDYEEHIQYF.

The chain uses TRBV5-1 and TRBJ2-1, with 10 nucleotides matching TRBD2. The germline V gene encodes CDR1 SGHRS and CDR2 YFSETQ. The CDR3 totals 14 residues. The trim removed 4 bases at V and 6 bases at J, leaving 4 bases unmatched. CDR3: CASSRRTSGNEQFF. Here the CDR3 DNA reads TGCGCCAGCAGCCGCCGGACTAGCGGCAATGAGCAGTTCTTC.

The V call is TRBV7-9, the J call TRBJ2-7; D is uncertain. This CDR3 is built from 13 residues. V lost 2 bases and J lost 5, with 10 bases in between. Germline V gene data show CDR1 as SEHNR and CDR2 as FQNEAQ (reference sequence). CDR3 protein: CASSLMTSHEQYV. CDR3 nucleotides: TGTGCCAGCAGCTTAATGACGTCCCACGAGCAGTACGTC.

The genes are TRBV7-2 and TRBJ2-1; 14 nucleotides align to TRBD2. This CDR3 contains 17 residues. Germline assignment: CDR1 SGHTA and CDR2 FQGNSA. The V segment lost 3 bases and the J segment 8 bases; nucleotides outside the gene matches: 9. As DNA, the CDR3 is TGTGCCAGCAGCTTGACGTTGACTAGCGGGAGGGCCTATGAGCAGTTCTTC. Protein product: CASSLTLTSGRAYEQFF.

The table lists this clone with a few counts. This CDR3 reads CASSLRLSSRTDTQYF. The CDR3 DNA sequence: TGTGCCAGCAGCTTGAGGCTCTCGTCGAGGACAGATACGCAGTATTTT. The V and J genes are TRBV5-4 and TRBJ2-3; no firm D call. V shed 1 base and J shed 3 bases, with 15 bases lying between them. CDR3 length: 16 residues. Per germline, CDR1 SGHNT and CDR2 YYREEE (reference sequence).